A single sample is the source of the 28 T cell receptor beta chains below, sequenced in a study of CXCR3-negative and CXCR3-positive naive CD8 T cells. The libraries of TRB cDNA were prepared using 5' RACE with UMI labels. TCRdb re-called the 5' RACE reads, yielding one record per CDR3 amino acid sequence without DNA. This listing includes 65,000 to 75,000 distinct CDR3 sequences. Whole-study results and caveats: CXCR3-expressing naive cells carried TRB CDR3s more hydrophobic than those of CXCR3-negative naive cells.

These receptors have no identified antigens. Sequenced input: naive CXCR3+ CD8+ T cells from blood. Sample subset: CD45RO-CCR7+CD27+CD95- naive CD8+ T cells expressing CXCR3 (TNR3+). Receptors were obtained from a human donor in good health. Some clones in this sample may be carry-over from other donors' samples.

The chain combines TRBV6-5 with TRBJ1-1. There are 16 residues in the CDR3. CDR1 and CDR2 from the germline V gene are MNHEY and SVGAGI. The CDR3 sequence is CASSFTPVGEDTEAFF.

The chain has TRBV7-2 and TRBJ2-1. Germline V gives CDR1 SGHTA, CDR2 FQGNSA. The CDR3 consists of 16 residues. CDR3 sequence reads: CASSLPMTSSYNEQFF.

The chain links TRBV7-6 to TRBJ2-2; absent DNA, TCRdb's TRBD2 call cannot be checked. There are 15 residues in the CDR3. Germline V gene sequence: CDR1 SGHVS, CDR2 FNYEAQ. The CDR3 reads CASSTLGLSTGELFF.

This chain uses TRBV27 with TRBJ1-5. Germline CDR1 and CDR2: MNHEY and SMNVEV (reference sequence). The CDR3 spans 14 residues. The CDR3 spells CASSFRGYNQPQHF.

V gene TRBV3-1 combines with J gene TRBJ1-2; the D gene TCRdb calls, TRBD1, cannot be checked with no DNA. The CDR3 totals 15 residues. Germline CDR1 is LGHDT and CDR2 is YNNKEL (reference sequence). Here the CDR3 reads CASSQDWGPNYGYTF.

The J gene is TRBJ1-5, the V gene TRBV3-1. This CDR3 has 14 amino acids. In germline, CDR1 is LGHDT, CDR2 YNNKEL (reference sequence). The chain's CDR3 is CASSSTSKNQPQHF.

The chain uses TRBV12-3 or TRBV12-4 and TRBJ2-2; TCRdb gives TRBD1 as the D gene, but with no DNA this cannot be confirmed. This CDR3 contains 14 residues. The CDR3 loop is CASSLKGGAGELFF.

CDR3 sequence reads: CASSSASDSQVENF. The genes are TRBV6-2 or TRBV6-3 and TRBJ2-7; TCRdb's D gene call, TRBD1, goes unchecked for lack of DNA. Germline V gene lookup returns CDR1 MNHEY and CDR2 SVGEGT. The CDR3 is 14 amino acids.

This chain uses TRBV12-3 or TRBV12-4 with TRBJ1-2. This CDR3 contains 14 residues. The CDR3 sequence is CASSLAGHAYGYTF.

The V gene is TRBV19, the J gene TRBJ2-7. The V gene's germline CDR1 is LNHDA and CDR2 SQIVND (reference sequence). This CDR3 spans 15 amino acids. CDR3 region: CASSISGYKPYEQYF. The variable domain in full, completed from reference TRBV19 and TRBJ2-7, reads DGGITQSPKYLFRKEGQNVTLSCEQNLNHDAMYWYRQDPGQGLRLIYYSQIVNDFQKGDIAEGYSVSREKKESFPLTVTSAQKNPTAFYLCASSISGYKPYEQYFGPGTRLTVT.

V usage is TRBV21-1 and J usage is TRBJ2-1; the D gene TCRdb calls, TRBD2, cannot be checked with no DNA. TRBV21-1 is annotated as a pseudogene. The CDR3 spans 16 residues. The CDR3 is CASSKGRPGPYNEQFF.

CDR3 sequence: CASRMWDTTQYF. The gene calls are TRBV12-3 or TRBV12-4 and TRBJ2-5. The CDR3 totals 12 residues.

The gene calls are TRBV29-1 and TRBJ2-2; the TRBD1 assignment by TCRdb is unverifiable without DNA. The CDR3 loop spans 15 amino acids. Germline values: CDR1 SQVTM, CDR2 ANQGSEA. CDR3 sequence reads: CSVEDHQGNTGELFF.

The rearrangement links TRBV7-9 to TRBJ2-1. The length of the CDR3 is 12 residues. Germline CDR1 is SEHNR and CDR2 is FQNEAQ (reference sequence). CDR3 sequence: CASSFPINEQFF.

The chain combines TRBV29-1 with TRBJ1-2; the D call from TCRdb, TRBD1, cannot be confirmed without DNA. The CDR3 has 12 amino acids. The germline V gene has CDR1 SQVTM and CDR2 ANQGSEA. The CDR3 sequence: CSAMDNNYGYTF. Full variable domain (rest looked up from reference TRBV29-1 and TRBJ1-2): SAVISQKPSRDICQRGTSLTIQCQVDSQVTMMFWYRQQPGQSLTLIATANQGSEATYESGFVIDKFPISRPNLTFSTLTVSNMSPEDSSIYLCSAMDNNYGYTFGSGTRLTVV.

This sequence joins TRBV29-1 and TRBJ2-3; the TCRdb call, TRBD1, lacks DNA for checking. The CDR3 length is 18 residues. Germline CDR1 is SQVTM and CDR2 is ANQGSEA. CDR3 residues: CSVEGVTGTGGAADTQYF.

The V call is TRBV21-1, the J call TRBJ2-7; with no DNA, the TCRdb D assignment of TRBD2 cannot be verified. TRBV21-1 corresponds to a pseudogene. The CDR3 runs to 14 residues. The CDR3 protein is CTKMPSGGDYEQYF.

The J gene is TRBJ2-5, the V gene TRBV6-2 or TRBV6-3; absent DNA, TCRdb's TRBD1 call cannot be checked. Germline loops: CDR1 MNHEY, CDR2 SVGEGT. CDR3 size: 16 residues. CDR3 amino acids: CASSYSATVFGETQYF.

The V gene is TRBV19, the J gene TRBJ2-7. Germline V gene data show CDR1 as LNHDA and CDR2 as SQIVND (reference sequence). The CDR3 is 13 residues long. This CDR3 reads CASSEGSSYEQYF.

The V call is TRBV11-3, the J call TRBJ2-1; TCRdb's assignment of TRBD1 cannot be checked, as there is no DNA. This CDR3 contains 15 residues. Germline loops: CDR1 SGHNT, CDR2 YENEEA. CDR3: CASSLMGAPYNEQFF.

The V gene is TRBV20-1, the J gene TRBJ2-3; checking the TCRdb D call of TRBD2 is not possible without DNA. There are 17 residues in the CDR3. Germline CDR1 and CDR2: DFQATT and SNEGSKA (reference sequence). The CDR3 loop is CSGVGRGHAPSTDTQYF.

This chain joins TRBV6-2 or TRBV6-3 and TRBJ2-1; TCRdb returns TRBD1, unconfirmable since there is no DNA. Germline values: CDR1 MNHEY, CDR2 SVGEGT. The CDR3 consists of 17 residues. The CDR3 spells CASWDAIGRSSYNEQFF.

The chain recombines TRBV7-2 with TRBJ2-3; the TRBD2 assignment by TCRdb is unverifiable without DNA. The CDR3 covers 15 residues. Germline values: CDR1 SGHTA, CDR2 FQGNSA. The CDR3 loop reads CASSSGTTSTDTQYF. Complete variable domain (other parts from reference TRBV7-2 and TRBJ2-3): GAGVSQSPSNKVTEKGKDVELRCDPISGHTALYWYRQSLGQGLEFLIYFQGNSAPDKSGLPSDRFSAERTGGSVSTLTIQRTQQEDSAVYLCASSSGTTSTDTQYFGPGTRLTVL.

V and J are TRBV7-6 and TRBJ2-7; checking the TCRdb D call of TRBD2 is not possible without DNA. Germline values: CDR1 SGHVS, CDR2 FNYEAQ. CDR3 length: 15 residues. The CDR3: CASSPGTSGGYEQYF.

The rearrangement links TRBV20-1 to TRBJ2-7; the TCRdb call, TRBD1, lacks DNA for checking. The CDR3 extends over 13 amino acids. Germline values: CDR1 DFQATT, CDR2 SNEGSKA (reference sequence). The CDR3 region is CSASPAGDYEQYF.

The chain uses TRBV20-1 and TRBJ1-5. The CDR3 spans 17 residues. Germline values: CDR1 DFQATT, CDR2 SNEGSKA (reference sequence). The CDR3 sequence: CSARVKRGMVWNQPQHF.

V and J are TRBV19 and TRBJ2-7. CDR1 is LNHDA and CDR2 is SQIVND in the germline V gene (reference sequence). This CDR3 comprises 14 residues. CDR3 loop: CASSIGNDPYEQYF. Combining the CDR3 with reference TRBV19 and TRBJ2-7 gives the whole variable domain DGGITQSPKYLFRKEGQNVTLSCEQNLNHDAMYWYRQDPGQGLRLIYYSQIVNDFQKGDIAEGYSVSREKKESFPLTVTSAQKNPTAFYLCASSIGNDPYEQYFGPGTRLTVT.

V and J are TRBV12-3 or TRBV12-4 and TRBJ1-5; TCRdb proposes TRBD1, but this gene call is untestable without DNA. The CDR3 covers 13 residues. The CDR3 sequence is CASSFGGLQPQHF.